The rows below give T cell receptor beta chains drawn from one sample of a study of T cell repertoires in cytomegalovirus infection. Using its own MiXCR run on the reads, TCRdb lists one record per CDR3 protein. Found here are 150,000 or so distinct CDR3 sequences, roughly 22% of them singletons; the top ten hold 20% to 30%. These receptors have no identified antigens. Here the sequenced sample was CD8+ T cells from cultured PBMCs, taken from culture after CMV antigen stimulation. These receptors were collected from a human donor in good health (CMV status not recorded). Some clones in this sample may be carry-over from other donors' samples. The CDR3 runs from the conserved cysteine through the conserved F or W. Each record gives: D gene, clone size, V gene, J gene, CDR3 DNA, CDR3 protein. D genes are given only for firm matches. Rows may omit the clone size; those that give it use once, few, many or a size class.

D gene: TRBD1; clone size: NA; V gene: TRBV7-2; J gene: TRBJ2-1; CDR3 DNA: TGTGCCAGCAGCCACCGGACAGGAAATCCCTACAATGAGCAGTTCTTC; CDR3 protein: CASSHRTGNPYNEQFF
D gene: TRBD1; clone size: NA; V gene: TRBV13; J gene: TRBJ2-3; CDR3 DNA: TGTGCCAGCAGCTCCGGGACAGAAAGCACAGATACGCAGTATTTT; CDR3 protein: CASSSGTESTDTQYF
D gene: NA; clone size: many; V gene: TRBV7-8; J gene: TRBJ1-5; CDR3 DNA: TGTGCCTCGGGGGGGCGCGGCAATCAGCCCCAGCATTTT; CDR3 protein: CASGGRGNQPQHF
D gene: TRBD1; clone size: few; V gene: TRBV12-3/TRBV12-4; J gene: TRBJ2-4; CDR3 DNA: TGTGCCAGCAGTTTGGGGACAGGGAGAAACATTCAGTACTTC; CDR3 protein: CASSLGTGRNIQYF
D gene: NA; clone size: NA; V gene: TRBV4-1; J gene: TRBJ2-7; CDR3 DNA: TGCGCCAGCAGCCAAGATCGCACGGTACTTTACGAGCAGTACTTC; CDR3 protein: CASSQDRTVLYEQYF
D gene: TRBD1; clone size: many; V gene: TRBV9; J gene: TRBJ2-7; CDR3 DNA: TGTGCCAGCAGCGTAGATGGCAGGGGGCGCGACGAGCAGTACTTC; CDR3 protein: CASSVDGRGRDEQYF
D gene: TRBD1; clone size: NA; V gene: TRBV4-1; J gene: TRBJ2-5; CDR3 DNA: TGCGCCAGCAGCCAAGAACGAACAGGGGGCTACCAAGAGACCCAGTACTTC; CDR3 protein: CASSQERTGGYQETQYF
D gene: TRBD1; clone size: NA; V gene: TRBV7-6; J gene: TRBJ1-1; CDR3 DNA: TGTGCCAGCAGCGGGACAGGAGGCGCTGAAGCTTTCTTT; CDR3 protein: CASSGTGGAEAFF
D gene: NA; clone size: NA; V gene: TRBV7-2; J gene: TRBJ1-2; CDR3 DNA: TGTGCCAGCAGCTGGGGGGGGGTTGGCTACACCTTC; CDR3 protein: CASSWGGVGYTF
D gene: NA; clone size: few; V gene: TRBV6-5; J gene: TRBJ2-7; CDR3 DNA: TGTGCCAGCAGTTCTATTAGTTCGGGCGAGCAGTACTTC; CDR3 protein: CASSSISSGEQYF
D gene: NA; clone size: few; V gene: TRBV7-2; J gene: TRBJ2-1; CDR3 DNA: TGTGCCAGCAGCCCAGGTGGGGGGCAGTTCTTC; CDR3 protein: CASSPGGGQFF
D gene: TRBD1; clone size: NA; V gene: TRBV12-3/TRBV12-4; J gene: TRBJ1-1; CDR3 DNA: TGTGCCAGCAGTTACCCGGACAGGGTGGGCACTGAAGCTTTCTTT; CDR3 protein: CASSYPDRVGTEAFF
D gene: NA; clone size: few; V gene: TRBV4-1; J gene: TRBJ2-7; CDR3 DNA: TGCGCCAGCAGCCAAGAATCAGTTCCTCTGGCCTACGAGCAGTACTTC; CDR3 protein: CASSQESVPLAYEQYF
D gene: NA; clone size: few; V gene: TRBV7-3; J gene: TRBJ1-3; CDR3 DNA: TGTGCCAGCAGCTTCGGACGAGGGCCTGGAAACACCATATATTTT; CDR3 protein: CASSFGRGPGNTIYF
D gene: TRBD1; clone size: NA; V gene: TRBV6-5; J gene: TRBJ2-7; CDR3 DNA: TGTGCCAGCACCTATTATGACGGACAGGGGGGCAACGAGCAGTACTTC; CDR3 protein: CASTYYDGQGGNEQYF
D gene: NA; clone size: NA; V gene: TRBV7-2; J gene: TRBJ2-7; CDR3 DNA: TGTGCCAGCAGCCTGGACTGGCACGAGCAGTACTTC; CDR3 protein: CASSLDWHEQYF
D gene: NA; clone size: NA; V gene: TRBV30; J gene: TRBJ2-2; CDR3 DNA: TGTGCCGGGACCTACACCGGGGAGCTGTTTTTT; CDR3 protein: CAGTYTGELFF
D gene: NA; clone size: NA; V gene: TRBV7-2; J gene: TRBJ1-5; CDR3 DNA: TGTGCCAGCAGCTTATCGGCAGGCGCCCCGATTGATAGCAATCAGCCCCAGCATTTT; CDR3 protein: CASSLSAGAPIDSNQPQHF
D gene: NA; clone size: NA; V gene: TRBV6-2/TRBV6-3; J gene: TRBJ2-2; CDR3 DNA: TGTGCCAGCAGTTACGGGGAGTTTTCTTCGAACACCGGGGAGCTGTTTTTT; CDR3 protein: CASSYGEFSSNTGELFF
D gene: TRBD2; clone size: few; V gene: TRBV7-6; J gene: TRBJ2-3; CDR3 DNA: TGTGCCAGCAGCTTAGAGGCGGGAGGGGCTTCGCAGTATTTT; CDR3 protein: CASSLEAGGASQYF
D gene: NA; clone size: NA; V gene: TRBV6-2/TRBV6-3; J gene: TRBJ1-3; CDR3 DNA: TGTGCCAGCAGCCTCGGATCTCCCCCTGGAAACACCATATATTTT; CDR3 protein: CASSLGSPPGNTIYF
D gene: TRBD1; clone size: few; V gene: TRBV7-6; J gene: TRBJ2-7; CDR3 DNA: TGTGCCAGCAGCCCTCCGGACAGGTCCTACGAGCAGTACTTC; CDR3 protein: CASSPPDRSYEQYF
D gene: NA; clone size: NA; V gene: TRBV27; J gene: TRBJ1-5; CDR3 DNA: TGTGCCAGCAGTCCCTACCAGTGGGACACCACCTTCAATCAGCCCCAGCATTTT; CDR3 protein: CASSPYQWDTTFNQPQHF
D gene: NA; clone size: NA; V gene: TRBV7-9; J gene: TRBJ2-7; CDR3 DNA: TGTGCCAGCAGCCCCCCCCAGACAGGAGTAGCCTACGAGCAGTACTTC; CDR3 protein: CASSPPQTGVAYEQYF
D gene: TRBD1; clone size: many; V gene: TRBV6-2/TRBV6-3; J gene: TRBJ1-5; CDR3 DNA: TGTGCCAGCAGTCGGACAGGGGTCCTAGGGCCCCAGCATTTT; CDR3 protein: CASSRTGVLGPQHF
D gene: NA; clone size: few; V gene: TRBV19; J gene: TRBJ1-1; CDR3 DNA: TGTGCCAGTATGTTGGGTAGCACTGAAGCTTTCTTT; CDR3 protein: CASMLGSTEAFF
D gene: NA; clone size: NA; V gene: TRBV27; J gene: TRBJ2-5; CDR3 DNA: TGTGCCAGCCGTTTATGGGGACAAGAGACCCAGTACTTC; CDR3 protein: CASRLWGQETQYF
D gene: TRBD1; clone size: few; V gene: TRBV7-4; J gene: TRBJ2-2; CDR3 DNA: TGTGCCAGCAGCTTAGCGGGAGACAGGGGGCAAGACGGGGAGCTGTTTTTT; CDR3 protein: CASSLAGDRGQDGELFF
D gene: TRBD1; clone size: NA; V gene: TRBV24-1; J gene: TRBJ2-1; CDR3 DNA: TGTGCCACGTCCGGGACAGAATCCTACAATGAGCAGTTCTTC; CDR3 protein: CATSGTESYNEQFF
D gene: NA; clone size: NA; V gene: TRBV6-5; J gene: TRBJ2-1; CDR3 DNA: TGTGCCAGCAGTTACTCGTTCGGATCGGGGTACAATGAGCAGTTCTTC; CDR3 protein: CASSYSFGSGYNEQFF
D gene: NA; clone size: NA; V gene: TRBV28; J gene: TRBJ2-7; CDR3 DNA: TGTGCCAGCAGTCCCATCACGATCGCCCGGGACACCTACGAGCAGTACTTC; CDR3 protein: CASSPITIARDTYEQYF
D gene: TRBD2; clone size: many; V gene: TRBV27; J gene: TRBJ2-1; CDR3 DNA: TGTGCCAGCAGTTTAAGAAGCGGGGGGGCCTACAATGAGCAGTTCTTC; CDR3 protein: CASSLRSGGAYNEQFF
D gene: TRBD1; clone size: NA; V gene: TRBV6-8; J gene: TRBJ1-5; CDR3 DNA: TGTGCCAGCAGCGAGGGGGCTAGTCAGCCCCAGCATTTT; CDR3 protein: CASSEGASQPQHF
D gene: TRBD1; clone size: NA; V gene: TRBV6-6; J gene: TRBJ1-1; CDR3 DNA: TGTGCCAGCAGTTCCCATGGGCAGGGGGGGATGGAAGGAGCTTTCTTT; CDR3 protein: CASSSHGQGGMEGAFF
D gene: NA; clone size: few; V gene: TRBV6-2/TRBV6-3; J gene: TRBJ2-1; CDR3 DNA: TGTGCCAGCAGTATAGCATTGGACTACAATGAGCAGTTCTTC; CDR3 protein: CASSIALDYNEQFF
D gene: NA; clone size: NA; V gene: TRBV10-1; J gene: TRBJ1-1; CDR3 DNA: TGCGCCAGCAGTGATCCGGGGGGAGAAGCTTTCTTT; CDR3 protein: CASSDPGGEAFF
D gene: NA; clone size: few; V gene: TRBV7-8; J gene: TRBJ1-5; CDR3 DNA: TGTGCCAGCAGCTTTGACCCCGGCAGGAGTCAGCCCCAGCATTTT; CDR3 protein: CASSFDPGRSQPQHF